This TCR beta chain was sequenced for a study of monozygotic twins with inflammatory bowel disease. Total RNA, at 3500 ng, went into every TCR library. Each sample had eight separate cDNA synthesis reactions. UMIs incorporating a 6-nucleotide sample barcode were appended by means of template switching. TCRdb re-called the 5' RACE reads and catalogs CDR3 proteins one per entry, DNA excluded. This table lists 150,000 to 200,000 distinct CDR3 sequences. CDR1 is SNHLY, CDR2 FYNNEI, per germline. CDR3 size: 14 residues. Whole-study findings and limits: IBD patients exhibited fewer clonotypes shared with other individuals than healthy twins, particularly with disease activity.

Of note for this clonotype: Antigen: not known.

The sample was blood. The gene calls are TRBV2 and TRBJ2-1; the D gene TCRdb calls, TRBD1, cannot be checked with no DNA. This sequence originates from a human donor with ulcerative colitis or Crohn's disease, or a healthy co-twin of an affected twin (not recorded which). The CDR3: CASSDGGSYNEQFF.